Listed below are T cell receptor beta chains from one sample, sequenced in a study of cytomegalovirus exposure and HLA in healthy donors. The method was immunoSEQ multiplex PCR; TCRdb's version includes in-frame clones alone and lacks a portion of them. This sample carries about 220,000 clones, about nine tenths of them seen once, and the ten largest clones take around 1.1%. The sample consisted of PBMCs. These receptor sequences come from a woman younger than 35 in good health and CMV-seronegative. Both conserved end residues are part of each CDR3. A D gene is named only where the DNA matches it firmly. The size entry is marked missing in some rows and otherwise reads once, few, many or a size class.

TRBJ1-1 | - | TRBV9 | - | TGTGCCAGCAGCGTAGGGGCGGAGGGGACTGAAGCTTTCTTT | CASSVGAEGTEAFF
TRBJ1-2 | - | TRBV19 | - | TGTGCCAGTAGTATAGTTGCACAGACAGTTATCTATGGCTACACCTTC | CASSIVAQTVIYGYTF
TRBJ2-7 | - | TRBV10-1 | - | TGCGCCAGCATTCCTGCCTACGAGCAGTACTTC | CASIPAYEQYF
TRBJ2-7 | - | TRBV4-2 | TRBD1 | TGTGCCAGCAGCCCGGGACAGGGGTCCTACGAGCAGTACTTC | CASSPGQGSYEQYF
TRBJ2-7 | - | TRBV7-9 | - | TGTGCCAGCAGCCCTGGTCAAGGGACAACGGCTGACGAGCAGTACTTC | CASSPGQGTTADEQYF
TRBJ2-2 | - | TRBV12-5 | - | TGTGCTAGTGCCTATAGCGGCACCGGGGAGCTGTTTTTT | CASAYSGTGELFF
TRBJ2-5 | - | TRBV4-1 | - | TGCGCCAGCAGCCAAGGGGGACTTGAGACCCAGTACTTC | CASSQGGLETQYF
TRBJ2-7 | - | TRBV2 | - | TGTGCCACCCGACTAGCCTACGAGCAGTACTTC | CATRLAYEQYF
TRBJ1-1 | - | TRBV6-5 | - | TGTGCCAGCAGTTATCTCCCAGGCCGCGGGACTGAAGCTTTCTTT | CASSYLPGRGTEAFF
TRBJ1-3 | - | TRBV19 | - | TGTGCCAGTAGAACGCAGGGGAACACCATATATTTT | CASRTQGNTIYF
TRBJ2-7 | once | TRBV19 | - | TGTGCCAGTAGTCCGCAGGGGTTTTACGAGCAGTACTTC | CASSPQGFYEQYF
TRBJ2-3 | - | TRBV5-6 | TRBD2 | TGTGCCAGCAGCCCAGGGACTAGCGGGAGACGACTCGCAGATACGCAGTATTTT | CASSPGTSGRRLADTQYF
TRBJ2-5 | - | TRBV10-3 | TRBD1 | TGTGCCATCAGTGAGTCAAGGACAGGGGGAGAGACCCAGTACTTC | CAISESRTGGETQYF
TRBJ1-5 | - | TRBV6-5 | TRBD1 | TGTGCCAGCAGTTACTCTAGGACAGGGGATCAGCCCCAGCATTTT | CASSYSRTGDQPQHF
TRBJ2-7 | - | TRBV7-3 | - | TGTGCCAGCAGCTACCAGCGTGGGGAGCAGTACTTC | CASSYQRGEQYF
TRBJ2-5 | many | TRBV19 | TRBD1 | TGTGCCAGTAGCAAGGGAGGTGGGACAGGGGACGAGACCCAGTACTTC | CASSKGGGTGDETQYF
TRBJ1-3 | - | TRBV10-3 | - | TGTGCCATCAGTGAGTCGGCAATTCCCCCTGGAAACACCATATATTTT | CAISESAIPPGNTIYF
TRBJ2-7 | - | TRBV5-1 | - | TGCGCCAGCAGCTTCAGGCCGGCCTACGAGCAGTACTTC | CASSFRPAYEQYF
TRBJ2-2 | once | TRBV9 | TRBD1 | TGTGCCAGCAGCACGGACAGGGCCGGGGAGCTGTTTTTT | CASSTDRAGELFF
TRBJ2-3 | once | TRBV9 | - | TGTGCCAGCAGCGTAGGGTCGGGGTGGAGCACAGATACGCAGTATTTT | CASSVGSGWSTDTQYF
TRBJ2-1 | - | TRBV5-1 | - | TGCGCCAGCACCCAGGAACGACCCGGGAGTGAGCAGTTCTTC | CASTQERPGSEQFF
TRBJ1-2 | - | TRBV9 | - | TGTGCCAGCAGCGACACCGCCACCGGCTACACCTTC | CASSDTATGYTF
TRBJ2-3 | - | TRBV9 | TRBD2 | TGTGCCAGCAGCGTAGGGACTAGCGGGGTCGATACGCAGTATTTT | CASSVGTSGVDTQYF
TRBJ1-3 | - | TRBV5-6 | TRBD1 | TGTGCCAGCAGCCAAAGACAGGGGGCTGTCACTGGAAACACCATATATTTT | CASSQRQGAVTGNTIYF
TRBJ2-5 | - | TRBV28 | - | TGTGCCAGTTACTCCGGGAGCCAAGAGACCCAGTACTTC | CASYSGSQETQYF
TRBJ2-7 | - | TRBV11-2 | TRBD2 | TGTGCCAGCAGCTTAAGTCGAGCGGGAGGGCGAACCTACGAGCAGTACTTC | CASSLSRAGGRTYEQYF
TRBJ1-1 | - | TRBV9 | - | TGTGCCAGCAGTACCGAGGGAAACACTGAAGCTTTCTTT | CASSTEGNTEAFF
TRBJ2-7 | - | TRBV5-4 | - | TGTGCCAGCAGCTCCTGGCGTAGGGCGGGGATCTACGAGCAGTACTTC | CASSSWRRAGIYEQYF
TRBJ2-7 | - | TRBV19 | TRBD2 | TGTGCCAGCCAGCGGGAGCTGTCATCCTACGAGCAGTACTTC | CASQRELSSYEQYF